The TCR beta chain described here comes from a study of OX40 agonist ivuxolimab in advanced cancers. Findings and limits, study-wide: Normalized T-cell clonal expansion was also low in a subset of nonresponders.

Details on this clone: Its target is unknown.

Sequencing was performed with immunoSEQ multiplex PCR; in TCRdb, only in-frame clones are kept and a portion is missing. The sample contains 72,000 or so clones, about 80% of which appear only once. Germline V gene sequence: CDR1 MGHDK, CDR2 SYGVNS. The CDR3 totals 14 residues. V was pared by 8 bases and J by 9 bases, with 17 bases between. The receptor was isolated from an adult with an advanced solid tumor such as melanoma, head and neck, liver or kidney cancer. The rearrangement joins TRBV25-1 to TRBJ1-6; perhaps TRBD1 as D (5 bases). Sequences were derived from CD4+ or CD8+ T cells sorted from blood, sampled in a trial of the OX40 agonist ivuxolimab. CDR3 protein: CASQAQGWGSPLHF. CDR3 DNA sequence: TGTGCCAGCCAAGCTCAGGGCTGGGGTTCACCCCTCCACTTT.